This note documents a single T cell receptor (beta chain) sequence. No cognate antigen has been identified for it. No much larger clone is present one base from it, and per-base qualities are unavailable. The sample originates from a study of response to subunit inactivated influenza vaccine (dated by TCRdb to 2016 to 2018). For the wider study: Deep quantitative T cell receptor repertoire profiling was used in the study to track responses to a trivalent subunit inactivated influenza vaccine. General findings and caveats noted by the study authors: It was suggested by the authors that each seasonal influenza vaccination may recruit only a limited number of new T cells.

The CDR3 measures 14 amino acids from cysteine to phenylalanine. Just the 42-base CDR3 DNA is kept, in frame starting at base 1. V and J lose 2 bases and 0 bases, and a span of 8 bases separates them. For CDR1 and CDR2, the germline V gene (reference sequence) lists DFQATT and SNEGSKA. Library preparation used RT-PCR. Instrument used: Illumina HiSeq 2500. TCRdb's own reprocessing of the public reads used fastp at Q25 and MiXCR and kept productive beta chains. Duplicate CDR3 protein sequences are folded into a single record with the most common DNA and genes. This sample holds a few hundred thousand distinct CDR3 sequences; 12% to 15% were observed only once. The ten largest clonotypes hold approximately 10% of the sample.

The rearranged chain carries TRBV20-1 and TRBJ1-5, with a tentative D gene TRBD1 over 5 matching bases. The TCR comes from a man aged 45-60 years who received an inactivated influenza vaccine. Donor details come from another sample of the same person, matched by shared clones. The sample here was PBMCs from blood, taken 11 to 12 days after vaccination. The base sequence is TGCAGTGCTAGAAAGGGGAATAGCAATCAGCCCCAGCATTTT. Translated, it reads CSARKGNSNQPQHF.